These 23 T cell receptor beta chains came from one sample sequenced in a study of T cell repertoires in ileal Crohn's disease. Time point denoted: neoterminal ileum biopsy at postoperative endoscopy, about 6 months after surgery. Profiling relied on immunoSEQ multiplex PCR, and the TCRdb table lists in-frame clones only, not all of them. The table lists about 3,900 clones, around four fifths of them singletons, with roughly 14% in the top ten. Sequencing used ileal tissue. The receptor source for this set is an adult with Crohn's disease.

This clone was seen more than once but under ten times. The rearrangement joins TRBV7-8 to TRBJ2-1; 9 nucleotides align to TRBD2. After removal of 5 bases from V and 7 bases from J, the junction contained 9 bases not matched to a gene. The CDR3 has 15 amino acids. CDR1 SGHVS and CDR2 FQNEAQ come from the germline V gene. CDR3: CASSPPSGGRNEQFF. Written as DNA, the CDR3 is TGTGCCAGCAGCCCACCCAGCGGGGGGCGGAATGAGCAGTTCTTC.

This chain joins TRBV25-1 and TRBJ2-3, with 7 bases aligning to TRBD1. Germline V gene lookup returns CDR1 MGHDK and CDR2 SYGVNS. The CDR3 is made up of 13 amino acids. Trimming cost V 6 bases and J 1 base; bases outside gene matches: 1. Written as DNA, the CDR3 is TGTGCCAGCAGCGGACAGGGCACAGATACGCAGTATTTT. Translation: CASSGQGTDTQYF.

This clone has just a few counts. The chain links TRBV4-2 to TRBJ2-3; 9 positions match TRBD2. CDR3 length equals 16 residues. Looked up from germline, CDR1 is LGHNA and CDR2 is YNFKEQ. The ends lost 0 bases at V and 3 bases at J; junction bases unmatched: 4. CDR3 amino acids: CASSQDAGGHTDTQYF. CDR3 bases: TGTGCCAGCAGCCAAGATGCGGGGGGGCATACAGATACGCAGTATTTT.

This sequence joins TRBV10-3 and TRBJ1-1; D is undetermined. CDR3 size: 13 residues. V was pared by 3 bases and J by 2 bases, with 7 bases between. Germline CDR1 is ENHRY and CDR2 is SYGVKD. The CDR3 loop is CAISEQTNTEAFF. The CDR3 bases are TGTGCCATCAGTGAACAGACAAACACTGAAGCTTTCTTT.

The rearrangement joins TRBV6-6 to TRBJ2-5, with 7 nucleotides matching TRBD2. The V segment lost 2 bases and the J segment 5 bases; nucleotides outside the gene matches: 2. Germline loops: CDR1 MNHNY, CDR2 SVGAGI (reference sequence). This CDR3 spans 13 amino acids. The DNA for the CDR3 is TGTGCCAGCAGTTACATCGGGGGGGAGACCCAGTACTTC. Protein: CASSYIGGETQYF.

CDR3 region: CSVRQGSNQPQHF. In nucleotides, the CDR3 is TGCAGCGTTAGACAGGGGAGCAATCAGCCCCAGCATTTT. The V and J genes are TRBV29-1 and TRBJ1-5, with 8 bases that match TRBD1. The CDR3 is 13 residues long. The V gene's germline CDR1 is SQVTM and CDR2 ANQGSEA. V was pared by 5 bases and J by 1 base, with 1 base of the junction left unmatched.

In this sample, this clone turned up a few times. Here the CDR3 DNA reads TGTGCCAGCAGACCAAAGGGCGGAAGGGGTTACGAGCAGTACTTC. Its translation: CASRPKGGRGYEQYF. The chain has TRBV27 and TRBJ2-7; D possibly corresponds to TRBD1 (5 bases). V was trimmed by 6 bases and J by 4 bases, leaving 19 bases between them. CDR3 length equals 15 residues. Looked up from germline, CDR1 is MNHEY and CDR2 is SMNVEV (reference sequence).

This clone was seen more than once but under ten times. CDR3: CASSLLASVDTQYF. Written as DNA, the CDR3 is TGTGCCAGCAGCCTCCTCGCTAGCGTAGATACGCAGTATTTT. The chain recombines TRBV14 with TRBJ2-3, with TRBD2 as a possible D gene (6 bases). Trimming took 4 bases from V and 5 from J, leaving 13 bases between them. CDR1 and CDR2 from the germline V gene are SGHDN and FVKESK. The CDR3 runs 14 residues.

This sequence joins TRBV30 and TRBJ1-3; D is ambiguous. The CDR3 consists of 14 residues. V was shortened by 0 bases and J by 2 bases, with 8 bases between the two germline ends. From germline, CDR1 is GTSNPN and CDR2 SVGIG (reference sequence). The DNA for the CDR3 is TGTGCCTGGAGTGTACCGCTAACTGGAAACACCATATATTTT. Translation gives CAWSVPLTGNTIYF.

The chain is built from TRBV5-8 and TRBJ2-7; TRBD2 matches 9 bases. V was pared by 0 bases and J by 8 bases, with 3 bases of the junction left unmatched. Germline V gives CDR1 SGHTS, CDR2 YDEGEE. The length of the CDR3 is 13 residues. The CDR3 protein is CASSLEAGGKQYF. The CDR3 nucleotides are TGTGCCAGCAGCTTGGAAGCGGGGGGAAAGCAGTACTTC.

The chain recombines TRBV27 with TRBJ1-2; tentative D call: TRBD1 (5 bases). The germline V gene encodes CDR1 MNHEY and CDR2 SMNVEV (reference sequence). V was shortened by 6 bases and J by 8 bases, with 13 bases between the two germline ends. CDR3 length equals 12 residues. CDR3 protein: CASSTWGEGYTF. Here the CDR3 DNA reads TGTGCCAGCAGCACTTGGGGGGAGGGCTACACCTTC.

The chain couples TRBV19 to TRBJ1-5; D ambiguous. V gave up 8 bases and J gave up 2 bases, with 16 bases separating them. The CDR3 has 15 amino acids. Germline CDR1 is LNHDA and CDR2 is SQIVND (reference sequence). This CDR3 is CASLGLNSGNQPQHF. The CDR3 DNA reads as TGTGCCAGTCTAGGTTTGAATTCGGGCAATCAGCCCCAGCATTTT.

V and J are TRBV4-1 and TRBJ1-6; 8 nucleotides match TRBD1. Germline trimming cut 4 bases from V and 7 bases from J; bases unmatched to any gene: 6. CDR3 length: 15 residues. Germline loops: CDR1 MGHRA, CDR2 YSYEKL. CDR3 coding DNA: TGCGCCAGCAGCCGCCGGGGACAGGAGAATTCACCCCTCCACTTT. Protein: CASSRRGQENSPLHF.

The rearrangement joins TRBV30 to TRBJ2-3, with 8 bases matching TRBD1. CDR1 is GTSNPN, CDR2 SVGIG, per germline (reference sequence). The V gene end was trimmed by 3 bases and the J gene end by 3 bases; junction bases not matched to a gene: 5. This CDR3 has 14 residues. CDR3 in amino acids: CAWRGQGATDTQYF. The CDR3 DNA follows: TGTGCCTGGAGAGGGCAGGGGGCGACAGATACGCAGTATTTT.

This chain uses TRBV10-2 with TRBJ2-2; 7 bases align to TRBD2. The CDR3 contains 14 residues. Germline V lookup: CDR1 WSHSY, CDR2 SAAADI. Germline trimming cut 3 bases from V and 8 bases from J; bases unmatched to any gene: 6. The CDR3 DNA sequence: TGCGCCAGCAGTGAAGGACTAGTGAAGGGGGAGCTGTTTTTT. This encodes CASSEGLVKGELFF.

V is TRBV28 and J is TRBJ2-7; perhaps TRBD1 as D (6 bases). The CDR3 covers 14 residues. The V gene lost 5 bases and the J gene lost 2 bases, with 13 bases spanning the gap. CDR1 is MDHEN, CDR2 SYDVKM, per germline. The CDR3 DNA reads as TGTGCCAGCAGTCGTGGACAGACCCCCTACGAGCAGTACTTC. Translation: CASSRGQTPYEQYF.

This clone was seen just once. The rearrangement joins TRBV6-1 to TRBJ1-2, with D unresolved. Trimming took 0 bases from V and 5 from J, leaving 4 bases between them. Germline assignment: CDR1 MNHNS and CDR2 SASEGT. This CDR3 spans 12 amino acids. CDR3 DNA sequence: TGTGCCAGCAGTGAAGCCCAATATGGCTACACCTTC. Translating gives CASSEAQYGYTF.

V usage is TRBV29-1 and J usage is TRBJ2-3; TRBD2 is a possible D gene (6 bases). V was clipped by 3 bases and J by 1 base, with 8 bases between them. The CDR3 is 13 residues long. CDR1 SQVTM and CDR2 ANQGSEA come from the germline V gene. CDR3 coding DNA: TGCAGCGTTGACCCGGGGGGCACAGATACGCAGTATTTT. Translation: CSVDPGGTDTQYF.

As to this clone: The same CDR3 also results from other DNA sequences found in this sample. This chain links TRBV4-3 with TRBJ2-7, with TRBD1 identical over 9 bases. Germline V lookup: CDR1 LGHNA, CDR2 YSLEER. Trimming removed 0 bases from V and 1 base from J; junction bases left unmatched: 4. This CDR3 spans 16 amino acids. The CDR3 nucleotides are TGCGCCAGCAGCCAAGATCTAGGGACAGGGTCCTACGAGCAGTACTTC. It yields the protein CASSQDLGTGSYEQYF.

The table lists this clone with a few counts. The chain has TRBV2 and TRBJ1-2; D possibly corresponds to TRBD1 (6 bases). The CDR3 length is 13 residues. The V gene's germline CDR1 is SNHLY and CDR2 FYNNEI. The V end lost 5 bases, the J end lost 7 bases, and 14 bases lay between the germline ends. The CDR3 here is CASSPRGALGYTF. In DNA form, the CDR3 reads TGTGCCAGCAGTCCCCGGGGGGCTCTTGGCTACACCTTC.

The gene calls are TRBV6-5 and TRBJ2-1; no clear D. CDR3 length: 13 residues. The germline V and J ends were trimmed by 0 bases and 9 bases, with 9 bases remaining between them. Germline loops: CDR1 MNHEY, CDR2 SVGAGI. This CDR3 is CASSYSKISEQFF. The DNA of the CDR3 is TGTGCCAGCAGTTACTCGAAAATCAGTGAGCAGTTCTTC.

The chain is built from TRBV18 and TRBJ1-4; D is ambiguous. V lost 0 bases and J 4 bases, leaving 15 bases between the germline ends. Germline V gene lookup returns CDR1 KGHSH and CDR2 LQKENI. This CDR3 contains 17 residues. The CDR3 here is CASSPPVGNGDNEKLFF. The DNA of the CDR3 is TGTGCCAGCTCACCACCGGTAGGGAACGGGGATAATGAAAAACTGTTTTTT.

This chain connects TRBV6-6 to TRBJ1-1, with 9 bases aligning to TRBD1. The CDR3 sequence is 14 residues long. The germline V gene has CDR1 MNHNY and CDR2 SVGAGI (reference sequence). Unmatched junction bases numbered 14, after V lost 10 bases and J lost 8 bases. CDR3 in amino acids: CATISKQGAWEAFF. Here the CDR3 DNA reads TGTGCCACCATATCTAAACAGGGGGCATGGGAAGCTTTCTTT.